The clone carrying this T cell receptor beta chain was seen many times. Building of the TCR beta libraries involved iRepertoire HTBI primers and Arm-PCR of CDR3 regions. Via MiXCR, TCRdb re-called the multiplex PCR reads, giving one row per CDR3 protein. The sample has about 440,000 distinct CDR3 sequences, about a sixth seen once; the top ten hold 23%. Time point here: newly diagnosed GD, antithyroid drugs for less than 3 months. With RNA extracted from PBMCs as input, the TCR library was made. This sample stems from a study of regulatory T cells in long-lasting Graves disease. The sample was also reused in another study, on T cells in Graves' hyperthyroidism and ophthalmopathy. Per that study: Researchers found most expanded thyroid clonotypes above 0.001 in blood as well.

Material: peripheral blood mononuclear cells (PBMCs), obtained at new diagnosis, from a patient treated with antithyroid drugs. This TCR came from a young woman with Graves disease.

The CDR3 protein is CASSLRQGDSPLHF. The CDR3 DNA sequence: TGTGCCAGCAGCTTAAGACAGGGGGATTCACCCCTCCACTTT. The J gene is TRBJ1-6, the V gene TRBV13; 9 nucleotides align to TRBD1. J was trimmed by 8 bases and V by 2 bases; bases with no gene match: 1. From germline, CDR1 is PRHDT and CDR2 FYEKMQ (reference sequence). CDR3 size: 14 residues.